Listed below are T cell receptor beta chains from one sample, sequenced in a study of T cells in Graves' hyperthyroidism and ophthalmopathy. TCRdb used MiXCR to reprocess the multiplex PCR reads, holding one entry per CDR3 protein. The table has about 340,000 distinct CDR3 sequences, 18% seen once. The sample taken for sequencing was blood. The origin of the receptors is a woman aged 45-65 years with Graves' hyperthyroidism. The CDR3 runs from the conserved cysteine through the conserved F or W. D genes are given only for firm matches. The size field is filled for only some rows; it gives once, few, many or a size class.

cdr3_nt: TGTGCCAGCAGTTACGTTGGGGGGAAAACCAAAGAGACCCAGTACTTC; cdr3_aa: CASSYVGGKTKETQYF; clone_size: few; cdr3_length: 16; v_call: TRBV6-6; d_call: .; j_call: TRBJ2-5
cdr3_nt: TGTGCCAGCAGAAAAAGGCCCGACACCGGGGAGCTGTTTTTT; cdr3_aa: CASRKRPDTGELFF; clone_size: .; cdr3_length: 14; v_call: TRBV7-3; d_call: .; j_call: TRBJ2-2
cdr3_nt: TGCGCCAGCAGCCGAGACGTAGCGGCGACCCAGTACTTC; cdr3_aa: CASSRDVAATQYF; clone_size: .; cdr3_length: 13; v_call: TRBV4-1; d_call: .; j_call: TRBJ2-5
cdr3_nt: TGTGCCAGCAGCCAAGCACAGGACTCCTACGAGCAGTACTTC; cdr3_aa: CASSQAQDSYEQYF; clone_size: .; cdr3_length: 14; v_call: TRBV3-1; d_call: .; j_call: TRBJ2-7
cdr3_nt: TGCAGTGCCCCCCCCAACCCGTCTCATTATGGCTACACCTTC; cdr3_aa: CSAPPNPSHYGYTF; clone_size: few; cdr3_length: 14; v_call: TRBV20-1; d_call: .; j_call: TRBJ1-2
cdr3_nt: TGTGCCAGCAAGGAGTCGGGCACAGATACGCAGTATTTT; cdr3_aa: CASKESGTDTQYF; clone_size: many; cdr3_length: 13; v_call: TRBV2; d_call: .; j_call: TRBJ2-3
cdr3_nt: TGCAGTGCTAGAGGACCCGGGTTCTACGAGCAGTACTTC; cdr3_aa: CSARGPGFYEQYF; clone_size: many; cdr3_length: 13; v_call: TRBV20-1; d_call: .; j_call: TRBJ2-7
cdr3_nt: TGCAGTGCTATGGACAGTAACTATGGCTACACCTTC; cdr3_aa: CSAMDSNYGYTF; clone_size: few; cdr3_length: 12; v_call: TRBV20-1; d_call: .; j_call: TRBJ1-2
cdr3_nt: TGTGCCAGCAGCGTAGAGGGACTAGCGGGGGCTAGCACAGATACGCAGTATTTT; cdr3_aa: CASSVEGLAGASTDTQYF; clone_size: few; cdr3_length: 18; v_call: TRBV9; d_call: TRBD2; j_call: TRBJ2-3
cdr3_nt: TGCGCCAGCAGCCAAGATAGGTTCGCCAGGCTGAACACTGAAGCTTTCTTT; cdr3_aa: CASSQDRFARLNTEAFF; clone_size: .; cdr3_length: 17; v_call: TRBV4-1; d_call: .; j_call: TRBJ1-1
cdr3_nt: TGTGCCAGCAGCCTCGCGGGAGGGTCAGGGTACGAGCAGTACTTC; cdr3_aa: CASSLAGGSGYEQYF; clone_size: .; cdr3_length: 15; v_call: TRBV28; d_call: TRBD2; j_call: TRBJ2-7
cdr3_nt: TGCAGTGCCTCTAGAGCGGGAGGCCCCTGGGTGTACAATGAGCAGTTCTTC; cdr3_aa: CSASRAGGPWVYNEQFF; clone_size: few; cdr3_length: 17; v_call: TRBV20-1; d_call: TRBD2; j_call: TRBJ2-1
cdr3_nt: TGTGCCAGCACCGCGGAGGACCGAGAGCAGTACTTC; cdr3_aa: CASTAEDREQYF; clone_size: many; cdr3_length: 12; v_call: TRBV28; d_call: .; j_call: TRBJ2-7
cdr3_nt: TGCAGTGCTAAGGTTCCGGACACGGGAAACACCATATATTTT; cdr3_aa: CSAKVPDTGNTIYF; clone_size: few; cdr3_length: 14; v_call: TRBV20-1; d_call: .; j_call: TRBJ1-3
cdr3_nt: TGTGCCAGCAGCGCCTTTGGGGAAGCTTTCTTT; cdr3_aa: CASSAFGEAFF; clone_size: many; cdr3_length: 11; v_call: TRBV11-2; d_call: .; j_call: TRBJ1-1
cdr3_nt: TGTGCCAGCAGCCAAGGCGTGTTAGCTGAAGCTTTCTTT; cdr3_aa: CASSQGVLAEAFF; clone_size: many; cdr3_length: 13; v_call: TRBV4-2; d_call: .; j_call: TRBJ1-1
cdr3_nt: TGTGCCAGCAGCCCTGGACTGAATTATAATTCACCCCTCCACTTT; cdr3_aa: CASSPGLNYNSPLHF; clone_size: .; cdr3_length: 15; v_call: TRBV7-8; d_call: .; j_call: TRBJ1-6
cdr3_nt: TGTGCCTCCGGGCCGGGGAATGAGCAGTTCTTC; cdr3_aa: CASGPGNEQFF; clone_size: many; cdr3_length: 11; v_call: TRBV11-2; d_call: .; j_call: TRBJ2-1
cdr3_nt: TGTGCCAGCAGTCCGAGAGGATACAATCAGCCCCAGCATTTT; cdr3_aa: CASSPRGYNQPQHF; clone_size: .; cdr3_length: 14; v_call: TRBV27; d_call: .; j_call: TRBJ1-5
cdr3_nt: TGTGCCAGCAGTTCACAGGGGGGAAACTATGGCTACACCTTC; cdr3_aa: CASSSQGGNYGYTF; clone_size: many; cdr3_length: 14; v_call: TRBV28; d_call: TRBD1; j_call: TRBJ1-2
cdr3_nt: TGTGCCAGCACCCAAGACAGGGCCTCTCACGAGCAGTACTTC; cdr3_aa: CASTQDRASHEQYF; clone_size: .; cdr3_length: 14; v_call: TRBV13; d_call: TRBD1; j_call: TRBJ2-7
cdr3_nt: TGTGCCAGCAGTTCCTCGGACACAGGGAACACTGAAGCTTTCTTT; cdr3_aa: CASSSSDTGNTEAFF; clone_size: .; cdr3_length: 15; v_call: TRBV6-5; d_call: .; j_call: TRBJ1-1
cdr3_nt: TGTGCCAGCAGCGTCGGTTTAGGGCTAGCGGGTGATGACAATGAGCAGTTCTTC; cdr3_aa: CASSVGLGLAGDDNEQFF; clone_size: .; cdr3_length: 18; v_call: TRBV9; d_call: TRBD2; j_call: TRBJ2-1
cdr3_nt: TGCGCCAGCAGCTTGGACAGGATGTTGTACGAGCAGTACTTC; cdr3_aa: CASSLDRMLYEQYF; clone_size: many; cdr3_length: 14; v_call: TRBV5-1; d_call: .; j_call: TRBJ2-7
cdr3_nt: TGCAGTGCCACAGGAGGGGGTGAGACCCAGTACTTC; cdr3_aa: CSATGGGETQYF; clone_size: .; cdr3_length: 12; v_call: TRBV20-1; d_call: .; j_call: TRBJ2-5